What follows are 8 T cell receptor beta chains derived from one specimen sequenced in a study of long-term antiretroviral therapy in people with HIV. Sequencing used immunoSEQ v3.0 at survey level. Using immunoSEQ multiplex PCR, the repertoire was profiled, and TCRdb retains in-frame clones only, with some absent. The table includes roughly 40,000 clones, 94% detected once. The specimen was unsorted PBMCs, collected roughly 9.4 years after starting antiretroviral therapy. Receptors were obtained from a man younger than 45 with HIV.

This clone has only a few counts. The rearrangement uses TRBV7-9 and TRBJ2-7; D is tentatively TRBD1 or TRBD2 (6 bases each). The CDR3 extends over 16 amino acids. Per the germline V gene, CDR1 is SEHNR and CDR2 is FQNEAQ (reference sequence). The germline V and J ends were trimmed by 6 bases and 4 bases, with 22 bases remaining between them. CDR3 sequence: CASRRLRGAGAYEQYF. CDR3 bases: TGTGCCAGCAGACGATTAAGGGGGGCAGGCGCGTACGAGCAGTACTTC. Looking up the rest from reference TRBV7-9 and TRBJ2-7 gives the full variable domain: DTGVSQNPRHKITKRGQNVTFRCDPISEHNRLYWYRQTLGQGPEFLTYFQNEAQLEKSRLLSDRFSAERPKGSFSTLEIQRTEQGDSAMYLCASRRLRGAGAYEQYFGPGTRLTVT.

The CDR3 DNA reads TGTGCCAGCAGCACGGGGTACCAGAGGGGGGACACCGGGGAGCTGTTTTTT. Its protein product is CASSTGYQRGDTGELFF. V and J are TRBV7-9 and TRBJ2-2; D may correspond to TRBD1 or TRBD2 (6 bases each). V gave up 5 bases and J gave up 3 bases, with 19 bases separating them. Germline lookup yields CDR1 SEHNR and CDR2 FQNEAQ (reference sequence). CDR3 size: 17 residues.

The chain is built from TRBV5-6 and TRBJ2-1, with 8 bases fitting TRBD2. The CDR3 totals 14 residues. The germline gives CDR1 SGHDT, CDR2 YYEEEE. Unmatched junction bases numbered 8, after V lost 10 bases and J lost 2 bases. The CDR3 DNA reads TGTGCCGGACAAACTAGCGGAACCTACAATGAGCAGTTCTTC. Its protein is CAGQTSGTYNEQFF. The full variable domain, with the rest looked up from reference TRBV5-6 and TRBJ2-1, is DAGVTQSPTHLIKTRGQQVTLRCSPKSGHDTVSWYQQALGQGPQFIFQYYEEEERQRGNFPDRFSGHQFPNYSSELNVNALLLGDSALYLCAGQTSGTYNEQFFGPGTRLTVL.

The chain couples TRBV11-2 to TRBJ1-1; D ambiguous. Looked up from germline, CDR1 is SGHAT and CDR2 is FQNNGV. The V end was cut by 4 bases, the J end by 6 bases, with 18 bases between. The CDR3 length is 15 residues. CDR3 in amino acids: CASSSSLTVVSEAFF. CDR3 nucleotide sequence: TGTGCCAGCAGCTCCTCCCTGACCGTGGTGTCTGAAGCTTTCTTT.

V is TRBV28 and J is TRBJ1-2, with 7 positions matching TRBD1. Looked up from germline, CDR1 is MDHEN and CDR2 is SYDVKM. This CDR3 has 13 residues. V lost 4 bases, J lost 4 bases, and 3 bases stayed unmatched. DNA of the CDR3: TGTGCCAGCAGTTCCAGGGGGGGCTATGGCTACACCTTC. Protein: CASSSRGGYGYTF.

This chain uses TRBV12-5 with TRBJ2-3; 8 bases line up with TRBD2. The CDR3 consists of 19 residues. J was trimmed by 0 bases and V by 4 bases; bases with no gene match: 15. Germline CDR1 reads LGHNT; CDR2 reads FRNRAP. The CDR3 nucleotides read TGTGCTAGTGGTTATCTCGCTGACGGACTAGCAGCGAGCACAGATACGCAGTATTTT. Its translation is CASGYLADGLAASTDTQYF.

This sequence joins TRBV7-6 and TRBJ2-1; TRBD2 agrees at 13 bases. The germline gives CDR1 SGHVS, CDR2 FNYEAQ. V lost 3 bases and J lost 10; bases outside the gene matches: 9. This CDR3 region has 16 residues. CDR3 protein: CASSLVTSGGAQEQFF. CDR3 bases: TGTGCCAGCAGCTTGGTAACTAGCGGGGGGGCACAGGAGCAGTTCTTC.

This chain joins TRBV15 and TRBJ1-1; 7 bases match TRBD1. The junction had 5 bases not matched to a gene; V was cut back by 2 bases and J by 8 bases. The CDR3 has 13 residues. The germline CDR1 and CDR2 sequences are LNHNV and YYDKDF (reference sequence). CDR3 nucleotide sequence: TGTGCCACCAGCAGATCCGAACAGGGGGAAGCTTTCTTT. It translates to CATSRSEQGEAFF.